This TCR beta chain originates from a study of cytomegalovirus exposure and HLA in healthy donors (TCRdb year 2017). As for the study more broadly: According to a later analysis, the roughly 130 validation repertoires were produced on the same platform as the roughly 720 repertoires of the first cohort. High-throughput TCR immunosequencing, statistical association of individual TCRs with disease status, and machine learning were combined to predict cytomegalovirus infection status. The aim of the study was to test whether cataloging public T cell receptors could identify signatures of past pathogen exposure. Along with the approximately 600-subject first cohort, a separate validation cohort of approximately 110 different subjects was used.

The library came from the immunoSEQ multiplex PCR assay. For the original study's pipeline: To diagnose cytomegalovirus status from the catalog of TCR beta chain sequences, a statistical classification framework was built. The table was pulled from immuneACCESS by TCRdb, which kept in-frame rearrangements only. Such tables lose some clones; where checked, under half of the loss comes from unresolved V genes, and the rest has no known cause. The V and J calls and clone size were taken over from that table, and D and trimming were inferred from the DNA. Across this sample there are some 210,000 clones, with around 86% seen only once. The ten largest clones take up 2% to 2.5% of the sample. On the study overall, not on this receptor specifically: In the study, about 150 TCR beta chains were listed as associated with cytomegalovirus. The authors suggested that the approach could potentially be extended to other disease states and immunological phenotypes. The classifier was reported to diagnose cytomegalovirus status with high specificity and sensitivity in both the original and validation cohorts. While some public TCRs were present in many individuals, most TCR sequences turned up only very rarely across donors. In vitro tests confirmed that three of the cytomegalovirus-associated TCR beta chains recognize cytomegalovirus antigens. Subsequent analysis determined that TCRs grouped into clusters in the first cohort also showed a tendency toward co-occurrence across the 120 validation repertoires, and approximately 94% of cluster scores exceeded 0. A later analysis lacked HLA typing for the validation cohort, so it scored co-occurrence in that cohort across all 120 repertoires.

In regard to this clone: It lacks a known antigen. Base qualities are missing; no much larger clone stands one base away.

The donors were included in the validation cohort of roughly 130 subjects, a group kept apart from the roughly 670-subject first cohort. The CDR3 runs 14 residues from the cysteine to the phenylalanine. Of all the DNA, just the CDR3 is kept, 42 bases in frame from base 1. Based on the germline V gene, the CDR1 and CDR2 sequences are MNHEY and SVGAGI. Ends trimmed: V by 0 bases, J by 8 bases; bases unmatched to a gene: 6. The chain couples TRBV6-5 to TRBJ1-2; TRBD1 lines up with 7 middle nucleotides. The clonotype originates from a young woman in good health and CMV-seropositive. The sample comprised PBMCs. The nucleotides read TGTGCCAGCAGTTACTCTCGACAGGGAATGGGCTACACCTTC. Protein translation: CASSYSRQGMGYTF.